The present entry profiles one TCR beta chain with its context. Its antigen remains unidentified. Base qualities are not recorded, but no much larger clone differs from it by a single base. This sample's time point label indicates: about 28 days (+/-7) after the second vaccine dose. The label giving this sample's treatment or condition can be read as: meningococcal conjugate vaccine given as trial control. Vaccinee samples came from UK trials COV001 and COV002, including a single-blind randomized controlled phase 2/3 trial of AZD1222 (ChAdOx1 nCoV-19) in healthy adults. For TCRbeta chain sequencing, PBMC samples were collected from trial participants at day 0 and at day 28 after the second dose. The CDR3 regions of human TCRbeta chains were analyzed by immunosequencing. The paper's processing steps were these. TCRs in the repertoires were matched against a reference library of SARS-CoV-2-specific TCRs that had been generated with the MIRA antigen-specificity platform. Breadth meant the fraction of unique TCRs that were SARS-CoV-2-associated, whereas depth meant the fraction of total T cells that were SARS-CoV-2-associated. Using the MIRA data, each spike-specific TCR was assigned both to the spike region to which the TCR was reactive and to a CD4 or CD8 class. Log10-transformed breadth and depth values were compared by one-way ANOVA with Sidak's multiple comparisons tests. In its TCRdb copy, this immuneACCESS table keeps in-frame sequences only and misses some clones. Where compared with another copy, unresolved V genes explain less than half of these, and the others have no known cause. From that table come the V and J calls and clone size; the DNA was used to work out D and trimming. Recorded for this sample are some 200,000 clones; less than 95% of them occurred a single time. The top ten clonotypes cover 1.5% to 2% of the sample.

The data were taken from a study of T cell responses to AZD1222 COVID-19 vaccine (dated by TCRdb to about 2021). General notes on the study: A total of 233 trial participants underwent TCR sequencing, of whom 200 to 220 had received two doses of AZD1222 and around 25 had received two doses of the MenACWY control vaccine. Trial participants were enrolled by age into subgroups of 18-55, 56-69 and 70-plus years, and 148, 28 and 57 TCR-sequenced participants, respectively, were included in these subgroups. Beyond this particular receptor, the publication reports: Epitopes outside the regions mutated in the B.1.351 and B.1.1.7 variants were reportedly recognized by nearly half of the unique spike-specific TCRs. Conclusions about previously exposed vaccinees are limited, since just five or six AZD1222 recipients were seropositive for SARS-CoV-2 at baseline. No day 14 peak-response samples were available, so repertoires were characterized only after the peak T cell response. Most participants were white British and females outnumbered males, and the authors suggested that clonal diversity may have been underestimated. In the small 56-69-year group, the increase in depth fell short of significance, most likely because of low power. Vaccine-associated CD4 TCRs spanned the whole spike protein, with dominant responses in regions 160-218 and 743-854. After two AZD1222 doses, both the breadth and the depth of spike-specific TCRs were significantly higher than at day 0 and than in MenACWY recipients.

From the cysteine up to the phenylalanine, the CDR3 has a length of 14 residues. The CDR3 DNA has 42 bases and is translated from base 1. CDR1 is given as LNHDA and CDR2 as SQIVND, both from the germline V gene (reference sequence). V is reduced by 5 bases and J by 5 bases, leaving a spacing of 15 bases between them. The chain is encoded by TRBV19 joined to TRBJ1-1; the D gene remains uncertain. This clonotype was sampled from an adult who received the MenACWY meningococcal vaccine as a control. Source: peripheral blood, taken 28 days after the second dose of the MenACWY control vaccine. The sequenced DNA is TGTGCCAGTAGTCCCACAGACCTGTGGACTGAAGCTTTCTTT. This is translated as CASSPTDLWTEAFF.